The present T cell receptor (beta chain) was sequenced within a study of cytomegalovirus exposure and HLA in healthy donors. Study summary: In a previous analysis, 117 million unique TCR beta sequences were found from about 179 million T cells.

13 Jbeta primers and 60 Vbeta primers were used for the PCR. Profiling relied on immunoSEQ multiplex PCR, and the TCRdb table lists in-frame clones only, not all of them. The sample lists about 120,000 clones; around three quarters were seen once. V lost 3 bases, J lost 5 bases, and 8 bases lay in between. The length of the CDR3 is 12 residues. Germline-derived CDR1 and CDR2 are MDHEN and SYDVKM. Of note for this clone: What it recognizes is unknown.

Points from the study as a whole: V- and J-gene trimming in TCR beta was tied to a missense DCLRE1C variant by an analysis performed later. In an earlier analysis, most TCR beta V segments were productive about 87% or about 30% of the time. Some V segments, TRBV6-2 and TRBV6-3 among them, were indistinguishable and were therefore excluded.

The receptor's source is a male donor in good health and CMV-seropositive. Material for sequencing was PBMCs. The chain uses TRBV28 and TRBJ2-7; weak D call: TRBD1 (6 bases). CDR3: CASSFRGNEQYF. CDR3 sequence (DNA): TGTGCCAGCAGTTTCAGGGGCAACGAGCAGTACTTC.